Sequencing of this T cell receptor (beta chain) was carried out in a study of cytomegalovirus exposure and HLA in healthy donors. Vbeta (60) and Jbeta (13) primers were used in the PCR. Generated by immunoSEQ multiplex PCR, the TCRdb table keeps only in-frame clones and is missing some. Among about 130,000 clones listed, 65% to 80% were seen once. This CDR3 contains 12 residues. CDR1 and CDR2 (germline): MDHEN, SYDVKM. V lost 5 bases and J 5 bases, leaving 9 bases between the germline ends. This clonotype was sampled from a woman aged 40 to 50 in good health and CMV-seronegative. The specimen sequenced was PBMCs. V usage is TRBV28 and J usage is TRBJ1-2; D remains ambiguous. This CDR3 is CASSPEVYGYTF. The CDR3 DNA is TGTGCCAGCAGTCCCGAGGTTTATGGCTACACCTTC.